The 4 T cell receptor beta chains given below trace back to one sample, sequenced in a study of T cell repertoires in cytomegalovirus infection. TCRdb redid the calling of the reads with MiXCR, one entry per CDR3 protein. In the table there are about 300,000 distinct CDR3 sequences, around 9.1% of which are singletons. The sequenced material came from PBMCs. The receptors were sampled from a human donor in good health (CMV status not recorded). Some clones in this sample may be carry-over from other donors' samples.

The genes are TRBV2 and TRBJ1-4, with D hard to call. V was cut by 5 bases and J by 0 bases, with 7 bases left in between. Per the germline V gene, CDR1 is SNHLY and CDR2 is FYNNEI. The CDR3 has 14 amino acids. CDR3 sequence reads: CASSSRATNEKLFF. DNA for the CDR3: TGTGCCAGCAGTTCGCGCGCAACTAATGAAAAACTGTTTTTT.

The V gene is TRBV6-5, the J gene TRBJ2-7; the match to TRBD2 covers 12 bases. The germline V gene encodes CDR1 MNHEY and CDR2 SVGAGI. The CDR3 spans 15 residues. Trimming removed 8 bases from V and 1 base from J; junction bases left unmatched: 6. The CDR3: CASGFGLAGSYEQYF. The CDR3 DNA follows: TGTGCCAGCGGATTTGGACTAGCGGGGTCCTACGAGCAGTACTTC.

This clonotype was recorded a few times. CDR3 loop: CSAGAGQGARIPGYTF. The CDR3, as DNA: TGCAGTGCGGGGGCCGGACAGGGGGCGCGAATACCTGGCTACACCTTC. This sequence joins TRBV20-1 and TRBJ1-2; 11 bases map to TRBD1. Germline V gene lookup returns CDR1 DFQATT and CDR2 SNEGSKA (reference sequence). The CDR3 length is 16 residues. V dropped 6 bases and J dropped 7; count of bases not matched to a gene: 16.

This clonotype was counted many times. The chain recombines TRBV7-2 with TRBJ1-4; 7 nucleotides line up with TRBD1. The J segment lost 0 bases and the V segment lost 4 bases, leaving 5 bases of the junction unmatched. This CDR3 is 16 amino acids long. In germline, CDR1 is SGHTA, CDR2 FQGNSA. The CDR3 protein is CASSYQGGSTNEKLFF. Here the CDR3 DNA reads TGTGCCAGCAGCTATCAGGGGGGCTCAACTAATGAAAAACTGTTTTTT. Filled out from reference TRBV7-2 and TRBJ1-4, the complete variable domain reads GAGVSQSPSNKVTEKGKDVELRCDPISGHTALYWYRQSLGQGLEFLIYFQGNSAPDKSGLPSDRFSAERTGGSVSTLTIQRTQQEDSAVYLCASSYQGGSTNEKLFFGSGTQLSVL.